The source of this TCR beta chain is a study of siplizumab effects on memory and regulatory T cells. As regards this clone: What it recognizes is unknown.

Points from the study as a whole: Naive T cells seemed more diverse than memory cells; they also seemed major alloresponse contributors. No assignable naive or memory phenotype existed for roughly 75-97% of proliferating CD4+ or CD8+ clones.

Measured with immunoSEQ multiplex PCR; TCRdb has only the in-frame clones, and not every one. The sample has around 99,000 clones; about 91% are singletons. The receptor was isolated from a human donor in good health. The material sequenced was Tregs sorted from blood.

CDR3 sequence: CASRVDGREKLFF. Here the CDR3 DNA reads TGTGCCAGCCGCGTAGACGGAAGGGAAAAACTGTTTTTT. The chain employs TRBV7-8 and TRBJ1-4; D gene ambiguous. V was shortened by 8 bases and J by 8 bases, with 15 bases between the two germline ends. This CDR3 has 13 amino acids. The V gene's germline CDR1 is SGHVS and CDR2 FQNEAQ.